Below, 12 T cell receptor beta chains from the same sample are listed, as sequenced in a study of blood T cell repertoires in COVID-19. Sequencing used immunoSEQ multiplex PCR; TCRdb keeps in-frame clones, though not all of them. The repertoire has about 140,000 clones, approximately 84% of them found once; the top ten carry roughly 3.4%. Specimen: PBMCs or T cells enriched from blood (not recorded which). The origin of the receptors is a woman between 45 and 65 years old with acute COVID-19.

This clone showed up just once. The rearrangement links TRBV25-1 to TRBJ2-1; D may be TRBD1 (5 bases). V shed 2 bases and J shed 4 bases, with 12 bases lying between them. Germline lookup yields CDR1 MGHDK and CDR2 SYGVNS. This CDR3 is 15 amino acids long. CDR3 DNA sequence: TGTGCCAGCAGTGAACCAGGGTTCCCTTACAATGAGCAGTTCTTC. Translating it yields CASSEPGFPYNEQFF.

This rearrangement joins TRBV9 to TRBJ2-1; TRBD2 matches 7 bases. In germline, CDR1 is SGDLS, CDR2 YYNGEE. This CDR3 has 15 amino acids. Losses at the gene ends were 4 bases for V and 7 bases for J; bases not matched to a gene: 11. CDR3 coding DNA: TGTGCCAGCAGCCCCCGAGGGCGGGAGATGAATGAGCAGTTCTTC. This encodes CASSPRGREMNEQFF.

The gene calls are TRBV2 and TRBJ2-2; 11 bases align to TRBD2. Trimming cost V 10 bases and J 5 bases; bases outside gene matches: 3. Germline-derived CDR1 and CDR2 are SNHLY and FYNNEI. The CDR3 extends over 13 amino acids. CDR3 sequence: CAIRTSGTGELFF. For the CDR3, the DNA is TGTGCCATCCGGACTAGCGGGACCGGGGAGCTGTTTTTT.

V usage is TRBV11-3 and J usage is TRBJ1-2; 9 bases fit TRBD1. CDR1 and CDR2 (germline): SGHNT, YENEEA. V shed 4 bases, J shed 8 bases, and the junction held 14 bases outside the gene matches. The CDR3 runs 16 residues. CDR3 amino acids: CASSSKTWTGELGYTF. DNA for the CDR3: TGTGCCAGCAGCTCAAAAACCTGGACAGGGGAGCTAGGCTACACCTTC. Complete variable domain (other parts from reference TRBV11-3 and TRBJ1-2): EAGVVQSPRYKIIEKKQPVAFWCNPISGHNTLYWYLQNLGQGPELLIRYENEEAVDDSQLPKDRFSAERLKGVDSTLKIQPAELGDSAVYLCASSSKTWTGELGYTFGSGTRLTVV.

As to this clone: Other DNA variants within this sample encode the same CDR3. The rearrangement uses TRBV29-1 and TRBJ2-5; TRBD1 agrees at 7 bases. J lost 1 base, V lost 6 bases, and 2 bases had no gene match. CDR1 and CDR2 from the germline V gene are SQVTM and ANQGSEA. The CDR3 has 12 amino acids. Here the CDR3 reads CSVGDSQETQYF. As DNA, the CDR3 is TGCAGCGTGGGGGACAGCCAAGAGACCCAGTACTTC.

The chain has TRBV5-1 and TRBJ1-1; D is perhaps TRBD1 (5 bases). The V end was cut by 7 bases, the J end by 2 bases, with 15 bases between. Looked up from germline, CDR1 is SGHRS and CDR2 is YFSETQ. The CDR3 length is 14 residues. For the CDR3, the DNA is TGCGCCAGCGGGGGAGGGCGGGGAAACACTGAAGCTTTCTTT. It is translated as CASGGGRGNTEAFF.

This chain joins TRBV20-1 and TRBJ2-3; D unresolved. The CDR3 contains 11 residues. The germline V gene encodes CDR1 DFQATT and CDR2 SNEGSKA (reference sequence). V was trimmed by 2 bases and J by 2 bases, leaving 2 bases between them. CDR3 residues: CSARHTDTQYF. DNA for the CDR3: TGCAGTGCTAGACACACAGATACGCAGTATTTT.

The chain carries TRBV5-5 and TRBJ1-2, with 8 bases lining up with TRBD1. After removal of 3 bases from V and 3 bases from J, the junction contained 1 base not matched to a gene. This CDR3 is 13 amino acids long. The germline CDR1 and CDR2 sequences are SGHKS and YYEKEE (reference sequence). DNA for the CDR3: TGTGCCAGCAGCTCGGGACAGGACTATGGCTACACCTTC. Protein: CASSSGQDYGYTF.

The rearrangement links TRBV9 to TRBJ1-3, with D perhaps matching TRBD1 (5 bases). Trimming removed 0 bases from V and 2 bases from J, with 12 bases in between. Germline V gene sequence: CDR1 SGDLS, CDR2 YYNGEE. The length of the CDR3 is 16 residues. CDR3: CASSVDGGGAGNTIYF. The CDR3 DNA sequence: TGTGCCAGCAGCGTAGATGGCGGGGGTGCTGGAAACACCATATATTTT.

The CDR3 nucleotides are TGTGCCAGCTCACGGGGGCCTCTCTCCAACTATGGCTACACCTTC. Translating gives CASSRGPLSNYGYTF. The V call is TRBV18, the J call TRBJ1-2; D possibly corresponds to TRBD1 (6 bases). Germline V gene data show CDR1 as KGHSH and CDR2 as LQKENI. The CDR3 length is 15 residues. The V and J ends lost 4 bases and 2 bases respectively, with 14 bases between them.

The genes are TRBV5-6 and TRBJ2-3, with TRBD2 matching 10 bases. Germline lookup yields CDR1 SGHDT and CDR2 YYEEEE. V trimming: 1 base; J trimming: 6 bases; junction bases outside the gene matches: 2. The CDR3 is made up of 14 amino acids. The chain's CDR3 is CASSLSGLADTQYF. The DNA for the CDR3 is TGTGCCAGCAGCTTGTCGGGACTAGCGGATACGCAGTATTTT. The whole variable domain, remainder taken from reference TRBV5-6 and TRBJ2-3, is DAGVTQSPTHLIKTRGQQVTLRCSPKSGHDTVSWYQQALGQGPQFIFQYYEEEERQRGNFPDRFSGHQFPNYSSELNVNALLLGDSALYLCASSLSGLADTQYFGPGTRLTVL.

This chain links TRBV9 with TRBJ2-2; 7 nucleotides agree with TRBD2. The V and J ends lost 0 bases and 2 bases, in that order; junction bases with no gene match: 4. Germline V gene lookup returns CDR1 SGDLS and CDR2 YYNGEE. The CDR3 covers 16 residues. The CDR3 protein is CASSVGPSGNTGELFF. The CDR3, as DNA: TGTGCCAGCAGCGTAGGGCCTAGCGGTAACACCGGGGAGCTGTTTTTT.